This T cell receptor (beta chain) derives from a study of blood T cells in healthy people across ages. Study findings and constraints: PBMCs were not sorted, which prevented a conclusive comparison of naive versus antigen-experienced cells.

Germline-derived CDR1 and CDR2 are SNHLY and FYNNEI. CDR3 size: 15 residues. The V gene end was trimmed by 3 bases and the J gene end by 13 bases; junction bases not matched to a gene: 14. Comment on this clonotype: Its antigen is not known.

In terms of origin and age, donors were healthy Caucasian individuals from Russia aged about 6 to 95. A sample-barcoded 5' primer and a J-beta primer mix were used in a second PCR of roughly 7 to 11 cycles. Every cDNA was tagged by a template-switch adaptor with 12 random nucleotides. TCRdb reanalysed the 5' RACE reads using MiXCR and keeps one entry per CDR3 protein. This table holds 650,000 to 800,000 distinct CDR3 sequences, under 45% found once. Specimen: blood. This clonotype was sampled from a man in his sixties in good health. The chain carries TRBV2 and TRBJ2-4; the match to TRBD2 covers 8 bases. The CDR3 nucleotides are TGTGCCAGCAGTGATCTCGCGGGGGGACACAATGAGCAGTACTTC. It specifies CASSDLAGGHNEQYF.